Included here is one T cell receptor beta chain sequence, with context. No antigen is known for it. This CDR3 has 14 amino acids. Germline V gene data show CDR1 as LNHDA and CDR2 as SQIVND (reference sequence). V was shortened by 2 bases and J by 3 bases, with 11 bases between the two germline ends. Using immunoSEQ multiplex PCR, the repertoire was profiled, and TCRdb retains in-frame clones only, with some absent. The sample has hundreds of thousands of clones; 89% are singletons. This entry is derived from a study of Ad26.COV2.S vaccination and SARS-CoV-2 variants. Background on the study: Intramuscularly, Ad26.COV2.S was given either once or twice, 56 days apart.

Study-wide results and limits: Those who received the vaccine showed greater spike-specific TCR breadth than those given placebo. Following vaccination, spike-specific CD8+ and CD4+ T cell responses reportedly exhibited substantial breadth.

Described treatment: some 20 received Ad26.COV2.S at low or high dose, single or two shots; about 5 received placebo; per-sample allocation not given. Collection of samples fell on day 63 after the first vaccine or placebo injection. The specimen comprised peripheral blood, sampled in a trial of Ad26.COV2.S vaccine versus placebo. The TCR sequence derives from a person aged 18-60 years who received the Ad26.COV2.S COVID-19 vaccine or a placebo. J is TRBJ2-7 and V is TRBV19, with D perhaps assigned TRBD1 or TRBD2 (6 bases each). The CDR3 sequence: CASSITRGVYEQYF. In DNA form, the CDR3 reads TGTGCCAGTAGTATAACAAGGGGGGTCTACGAGCAGTACTTC.